What follows is one T cell receptor (beta chain) and its context. These data are taken from a study of Graves' ophthalmopathy and Graves' hyperthyroidism. Germline CDR1 and CDR2: SNHLY and FYNNEI. V gave up 6 bases and J gave up 4 bases; unmatched junction bases: 9. This CDR3 has 16 amino acids. As the template, RNA transcripts were used to amplify TCR beta CDR3 regions. In the first round, RT-PCR was carried out with HTBI primers, and a multiplex PCR formed the second round. Using its own MiXCR run on the multiplex PCR reads, TCRdb lists one record per CDR3 protein. The sample holds around 50,000 distinct CDR3 sequences, over 45% seen once.

The chain links TRBV2 to TRBJ2-1; 10 nucleotides align to TRBD2. The clonotype originates from an adult man with Graves' ophthalmopathy. The sample taken for sequencing was peripheral blood. CDR3 amino acids: CASRDLAGVGYNEQFF. The CDR3 DNA reads TGTGCCAGCAGGGACCTAGCGGGAGTGGGGTACAATGAGCAGTTCTTC.